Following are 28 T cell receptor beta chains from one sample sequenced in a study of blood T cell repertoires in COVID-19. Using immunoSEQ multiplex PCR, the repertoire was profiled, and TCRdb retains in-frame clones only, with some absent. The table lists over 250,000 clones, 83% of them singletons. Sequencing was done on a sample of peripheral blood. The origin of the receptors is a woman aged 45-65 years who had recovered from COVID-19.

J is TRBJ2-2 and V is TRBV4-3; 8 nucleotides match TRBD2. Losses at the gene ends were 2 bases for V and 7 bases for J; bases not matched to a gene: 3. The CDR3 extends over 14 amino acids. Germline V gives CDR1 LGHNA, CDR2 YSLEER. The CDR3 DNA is TGCGCCAGCAGCCAAACAAGCGGGAGCGGGGAGCTGTTTTTT. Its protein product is CASSQTSGSGELFF.

CDR3 DNA: TGTGCCAGCAGTTTCACCGGGGGCATTCAGTACTTC. Translation gives CASSFTGGIQYF. The V gene is TRBV6-5, the J gene TRBJ2-4; the D gene is possibly TRBD2 (6 bases). Trimming removed 4 bases from V and 9 bases from J, with 10 bases in between. The germline gives CDR1 MNHEY, CDR2 SVGAGI. The CDR3 is 12 amino acids.

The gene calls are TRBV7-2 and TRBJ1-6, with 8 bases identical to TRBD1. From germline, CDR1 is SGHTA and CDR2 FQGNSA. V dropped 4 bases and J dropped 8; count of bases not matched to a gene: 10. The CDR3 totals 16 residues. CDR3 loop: CASSSRQTGAYSPLHF. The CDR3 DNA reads TGTGCCAGCAGCTCACGACAGACAGGGGCGTATTCACCCCTCCACTTT.

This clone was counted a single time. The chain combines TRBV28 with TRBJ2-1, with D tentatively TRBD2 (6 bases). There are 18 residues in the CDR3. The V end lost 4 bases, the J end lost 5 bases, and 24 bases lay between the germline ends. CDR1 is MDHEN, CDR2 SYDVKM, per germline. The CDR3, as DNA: TGTGCCAGCAGTTCCTTTCGCGGGGACCGCACTAACCACAATGAGCAGTTCTTC. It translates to CASSSFRGDRTNHNEQFF.

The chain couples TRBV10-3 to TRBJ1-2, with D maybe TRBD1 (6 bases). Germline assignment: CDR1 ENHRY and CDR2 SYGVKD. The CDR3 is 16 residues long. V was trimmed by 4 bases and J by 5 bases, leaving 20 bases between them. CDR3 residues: CAISAQGTENLYGYTF. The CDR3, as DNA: TGTGCCATCAGTGCCCAGGGGACCGAGAACCTATATGGCTACACCTTC.

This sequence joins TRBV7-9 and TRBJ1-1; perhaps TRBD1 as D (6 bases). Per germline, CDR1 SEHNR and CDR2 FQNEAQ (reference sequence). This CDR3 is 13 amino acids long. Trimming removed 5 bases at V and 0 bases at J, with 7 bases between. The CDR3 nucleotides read TGTGCCAGCAGCGGGACACTGAACACTGAAGCTTTCTTT. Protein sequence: CASSGTLNTEAFF. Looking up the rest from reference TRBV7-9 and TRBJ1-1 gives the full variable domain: DTGVSQNPRHKITKRGQNVTFRCDPISEHNRLYWYRQTLGQGPEFLTYFQNEAQLEKSRLLSDRFSAERPKGSFSTLEIQRTEQGDSAMYLCASSGTLNTEAFFGQGTRLTVV.

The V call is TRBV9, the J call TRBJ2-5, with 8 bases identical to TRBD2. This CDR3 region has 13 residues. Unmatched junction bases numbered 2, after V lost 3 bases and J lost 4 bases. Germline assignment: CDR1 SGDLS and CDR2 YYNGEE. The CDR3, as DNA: TGTGCCAGCAGCGCAAGCGGGAGAGAGACCCAGTACTTC. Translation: CASSASGRETQYF.

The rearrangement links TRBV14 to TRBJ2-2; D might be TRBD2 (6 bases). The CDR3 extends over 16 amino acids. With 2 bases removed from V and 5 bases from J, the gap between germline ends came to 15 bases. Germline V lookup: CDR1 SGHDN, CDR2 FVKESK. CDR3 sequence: CASSQNTGLGTGELFF. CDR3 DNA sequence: TGTGCCAGCAGCCAAAATACGGGACTTGGGACCGGGGAGCTGTTTTTT.

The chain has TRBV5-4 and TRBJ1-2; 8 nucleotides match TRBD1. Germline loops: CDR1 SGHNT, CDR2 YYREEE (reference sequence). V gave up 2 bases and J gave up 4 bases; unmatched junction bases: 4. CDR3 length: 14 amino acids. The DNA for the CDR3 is TGTGCCAGCAGCTTATCGGGACAGGTCTATGGCTACACCTTC. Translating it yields CASSLSGQVYGYTF.

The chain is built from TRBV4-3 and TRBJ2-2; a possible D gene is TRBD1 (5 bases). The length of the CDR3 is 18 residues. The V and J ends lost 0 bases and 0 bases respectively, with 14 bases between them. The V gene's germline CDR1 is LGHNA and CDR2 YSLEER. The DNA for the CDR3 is TGCGCCAGCAGCCAAGAAGGCCCAGGGCGGACGAACACCGGGGAGCTGTTTTTT. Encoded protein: CASSQEGPGRTNTGELFF.

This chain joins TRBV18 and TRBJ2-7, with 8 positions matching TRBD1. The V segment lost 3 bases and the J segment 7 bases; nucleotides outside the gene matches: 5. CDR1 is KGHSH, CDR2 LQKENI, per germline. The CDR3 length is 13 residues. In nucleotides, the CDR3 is TGTGCCAGCTCACCGGACAGGGCGTCTGAGCAGTACTTC. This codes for CASSPDRASEQYF.

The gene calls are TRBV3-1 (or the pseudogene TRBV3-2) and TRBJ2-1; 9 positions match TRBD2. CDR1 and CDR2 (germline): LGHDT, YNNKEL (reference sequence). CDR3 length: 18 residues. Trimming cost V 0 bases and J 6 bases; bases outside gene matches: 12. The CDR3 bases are TGTGCCAGCAGCCAAGATTATCCGCGGGGGGGTCCATTCAATGAGCAGTTCTTC. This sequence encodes CASSQDYPRGGPFNEQFF.

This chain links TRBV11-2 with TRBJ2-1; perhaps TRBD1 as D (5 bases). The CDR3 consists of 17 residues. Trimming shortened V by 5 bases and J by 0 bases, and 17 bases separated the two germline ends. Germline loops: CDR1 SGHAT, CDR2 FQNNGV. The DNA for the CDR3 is TGTGCCAGCAGCCCAAACTATGGGGCTTTCTCCTACAATGAGCAGTTCTTC. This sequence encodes CASSPNYGAFSYNEQFF. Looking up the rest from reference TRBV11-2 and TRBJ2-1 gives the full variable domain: EAGVAQSPRYKIIEKRQSVAFWCNPISGHATLYWYQQILGQGPKLLIQFQNNGVVDDSQLPKDRFSAERLKGVDSTLKIQPAKLEDSAVYLCASSPNYGAFSYNEQFFGPGTRLTVL.

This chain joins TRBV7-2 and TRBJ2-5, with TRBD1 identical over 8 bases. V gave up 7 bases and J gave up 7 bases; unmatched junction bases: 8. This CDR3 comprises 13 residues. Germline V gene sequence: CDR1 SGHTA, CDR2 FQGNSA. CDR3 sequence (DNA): TGTGCCAGCACGCCTTCAGGGGGCGGGACCCAGTACTTC. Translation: CASTPSGGGTQYF.

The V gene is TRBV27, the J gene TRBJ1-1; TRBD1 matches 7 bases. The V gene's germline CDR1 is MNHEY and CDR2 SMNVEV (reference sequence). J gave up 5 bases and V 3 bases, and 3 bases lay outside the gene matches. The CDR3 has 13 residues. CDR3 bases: TGTGCCAGCAGTTTGACAGGGAGAACTGAAGCTTTCTTT. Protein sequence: CASSLTGRTEAFF.

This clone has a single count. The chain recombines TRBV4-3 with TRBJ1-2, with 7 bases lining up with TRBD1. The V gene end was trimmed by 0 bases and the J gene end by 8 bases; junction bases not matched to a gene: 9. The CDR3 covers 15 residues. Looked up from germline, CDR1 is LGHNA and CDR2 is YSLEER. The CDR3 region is CASSQEWGQGDGYTF. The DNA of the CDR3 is TGCGCCAGCAGCCAAGAGTGGGGGCAGGGGGACGGCTACACCTTC.

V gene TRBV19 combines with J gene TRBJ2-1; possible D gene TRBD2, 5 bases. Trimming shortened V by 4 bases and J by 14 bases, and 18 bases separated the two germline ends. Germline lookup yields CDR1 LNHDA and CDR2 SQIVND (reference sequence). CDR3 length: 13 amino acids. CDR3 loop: CASSSAALPGEFF. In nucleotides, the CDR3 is TGTGCCAGTAGTAGCGCAGCCCTACCCGGGGAGTTCTTC.

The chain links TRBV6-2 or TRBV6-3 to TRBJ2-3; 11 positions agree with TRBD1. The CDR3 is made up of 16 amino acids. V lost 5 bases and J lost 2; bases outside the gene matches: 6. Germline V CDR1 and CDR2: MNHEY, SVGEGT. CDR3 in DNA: TGTGCCAGCAGTCCGGGGACAGGGGGAAACACAGATACGCAGTATTTT. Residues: CASSPGTGGNTDTQYF.

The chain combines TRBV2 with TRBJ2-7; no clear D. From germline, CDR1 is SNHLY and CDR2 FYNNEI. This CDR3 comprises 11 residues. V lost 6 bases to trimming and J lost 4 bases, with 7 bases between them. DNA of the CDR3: TGTGCCAGCAGGTATATTTACGAGCAGTACTTC. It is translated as CASRYIYEQYF.

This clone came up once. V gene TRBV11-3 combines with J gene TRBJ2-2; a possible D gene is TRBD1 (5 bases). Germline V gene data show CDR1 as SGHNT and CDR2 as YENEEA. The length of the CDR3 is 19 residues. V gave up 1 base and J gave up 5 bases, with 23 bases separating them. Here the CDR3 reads CASSLAPRPGRVGTGELFF. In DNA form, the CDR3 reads TGTGCCAGCAGCTTAGCCCCCCGCCCCGGCAGGGTGGGAACCGGGGAGCTGTTTTTT.

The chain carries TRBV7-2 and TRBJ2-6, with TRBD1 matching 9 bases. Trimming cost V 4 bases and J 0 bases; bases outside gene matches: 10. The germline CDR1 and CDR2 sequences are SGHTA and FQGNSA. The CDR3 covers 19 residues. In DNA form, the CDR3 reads TGTGCCAGCAGCTCTCGGACAGGGGTATATTTCTCTGGGGCCAACGTCCTGACTTTC. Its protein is CASSSRTGVYFSGANVLTF.

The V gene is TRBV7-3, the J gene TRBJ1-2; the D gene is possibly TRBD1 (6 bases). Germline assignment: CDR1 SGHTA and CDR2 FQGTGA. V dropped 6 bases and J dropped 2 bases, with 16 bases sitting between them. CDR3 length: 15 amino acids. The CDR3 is CASRSREGENYGYTF. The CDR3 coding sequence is TGTGCCAGCAGGTCTCGGGAGGGGGAGAACTATGGCTACACCTTC.

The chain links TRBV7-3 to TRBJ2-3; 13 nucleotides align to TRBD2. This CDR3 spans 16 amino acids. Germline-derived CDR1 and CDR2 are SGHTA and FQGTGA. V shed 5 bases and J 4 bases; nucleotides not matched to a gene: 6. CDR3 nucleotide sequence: TGTGCCAGCAGCACCAGACTAGCGGGGGGACCAGATACGCAGTATTTT. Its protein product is CASSTRLAGGPDTQYF.

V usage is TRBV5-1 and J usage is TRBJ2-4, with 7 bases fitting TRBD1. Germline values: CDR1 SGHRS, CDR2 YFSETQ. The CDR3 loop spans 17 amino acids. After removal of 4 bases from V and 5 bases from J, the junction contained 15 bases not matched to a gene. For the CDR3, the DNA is TGCGCCAGCAGCCAGCCGCCGAACAGGGGTGGTGAAAACATTCAGTACTTC. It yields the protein CASSQPPNRGGENIQYF.

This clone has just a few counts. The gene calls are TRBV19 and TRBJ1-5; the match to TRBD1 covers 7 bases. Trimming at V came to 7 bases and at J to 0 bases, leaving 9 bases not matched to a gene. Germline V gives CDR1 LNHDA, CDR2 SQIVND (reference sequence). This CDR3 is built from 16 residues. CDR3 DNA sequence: TGTGCCAGTACCCGGACAGGTTTAAATAGCAATCAGCCCCAGCATTTT. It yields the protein CASTRTGLNSNQPQHF.

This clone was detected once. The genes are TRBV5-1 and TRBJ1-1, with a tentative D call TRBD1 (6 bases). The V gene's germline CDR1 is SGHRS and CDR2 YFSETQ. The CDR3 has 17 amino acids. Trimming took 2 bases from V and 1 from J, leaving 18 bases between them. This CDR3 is CASSLTGKEPWNTEAFF. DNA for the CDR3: TGCGCCAGCAGCTTAACAGGGAAGGAGCCATGGAACACTGAAGCTTTCTTT. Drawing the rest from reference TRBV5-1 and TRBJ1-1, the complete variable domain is KAGVTQTPRYLIKTRGQQVTLSCSPISGHRSVSWYQQTPGQGLQFLFEYFSETQRNKGNFPGRFSGRQFSNSRSEMNVSTLELGDSALYLCASSLTGKEPWNTEAFFGQGTRLTVV.

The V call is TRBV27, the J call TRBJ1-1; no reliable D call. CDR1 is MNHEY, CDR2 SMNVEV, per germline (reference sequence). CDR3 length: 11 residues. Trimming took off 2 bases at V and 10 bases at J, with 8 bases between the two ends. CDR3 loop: CASSLRVAAFF. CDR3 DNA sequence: TGTGCCAGCAGTTTAAGAGTTGCAGCTTTCTTT.

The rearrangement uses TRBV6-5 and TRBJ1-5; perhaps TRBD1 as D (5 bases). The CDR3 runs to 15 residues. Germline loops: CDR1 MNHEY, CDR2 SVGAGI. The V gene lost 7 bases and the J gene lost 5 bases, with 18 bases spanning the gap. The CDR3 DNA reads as TGTGCCAGCATGAAGGCAGGGAAGTACGATCAGCCCCAGCATTTT. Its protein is CASMKAGKYDQPQHF.